This T cell receptor (beta chain) originates from a study of shared clonotypes between healthy human individuals (dated by TCRdb to about 2020). Regarding the study in general: The cohort included a few men and a couple of women between 18 and 49 years of age. For each donor, CD4 naive and CD4 memory were each given three plates, CD8 naive was given two plates, and CD8 memory was given one plate. To estimate repertoire size and how much clonotype sharing occurs between individuals, the study deeply sequenced the blood TCR repertoires of five healthy adults. To increase sequencing depth and limit assay-specific biases, different laboratories used diverse techniques to prepare libraries and sequence TCR repertoires. Between about 0.94 and 8.9 billion PBMCs per donor were obtained by leukapheresis. Study-level results and caveats: Because the study included a small number of donors, the genetic and exposure-history diversity represented was limited. Compared with non-shared clonotypes, clonotypes shared by all four sorted-subset donors had higher generation probabilities. Pairwise subsampling led to the expectation that sequencing depth would affect the degree of clonotype sharing among donors. Sampling was restricted to blood, and TCR repertoires in tissues likely differ from the TCR repertoires found in blood. Sharing across several donors was observed for about 5% of naive CD4, less than 4% of naive CD8, over 2% of memory CD4, and around 0.42% of memory CD8 clonotypes. Naive subsets generally had larger estimated clonotype richness than memory subsets. Rarefaction of sorted-subset datasets indicated incomplete sequencing despite the large sequencing depth.

Using the deep immunoSEQ assay, multiplex PCR amplified TCR CDR3 regions from genomic DNA. Extracted genomic DNA from each cell subset was spread evenly across all wells of several immunoSEQ 96-well plates, with each plate serving as a replicate. For sorted subsets, approximately 0.2 ug of genomic DNA, equivalent to tens of thousands of T cell genomes, went into each replicate PCR. The purified libraries were quantified using a Qubit 3.0 fluorometer, sized with a Bioanalyzer 2100, and then quantified again using the KAPA Library Quantification kit. Every immunoSEQ 96-well plate was sequenced on a dedicated single-read 150-cycle Illumina NextSeq 550 flow cell. Per the original workflow: Because the immunoSEQ output included only junctional sequences and no quality scores, the filtering could not be the same as the filtering used for full-length reads. To assign V/J genes and CDR3, sequences were annotated using PyIR, a Python wrapper for IgBLAST v1.9, with IMGT germline references. Any read was removed if the V/J assignment was weak (E-value above 1e-6), the CDR3 was missing, or the read contained stop codons, out-of-frame junctions, or ambiguous translated residues. V3J clonotypes were defined by identical inferred V gene, J gene, and CDR3 amino acid sequence. The percentage overlap between two repertoires was calculated by dividing the number of shared unique clonotypes by the size of the smaller repertoire. Richness of each repertoire was evaluated using RTK rarefaction, the Chao1 estimator, and Recon v2.1 estimates of unobserved clonotypes. Generation probabilities for all TCRbeta clonotypes obtained by the gDNA method from a handful of donors were computed using OLGA. Held by TCRdb, this immuneACCESS table contains in-frame sequences only and omits some clones. Under half of the omission traces to an unresolved V gene where checked; the cause of the rest is unknown. V, J and clone size are those of that table, while D and trimming were read from the DNA. The sample table lists around 600,000 clones, around 97% of them with a count of one. The ten largest clones capture around 0.058% of the sample.

Healthy HIV-negative adults with no recently reported acute infections or vaccinations were included as donors. All donors were Caucasian adults living in Nashville, Tennessee, USA. CD4+ T cells were enriched through magnetic negative selection, after which naive cells were positively selected on CD45RA and the remaining negative fraction served as the memory subset. Blood was obtained by leukapheresis, after which PBMCs were separated by Ficoll-Histopaque density gradient centrifugation and cryopreserved in liquid nitrogen vapor phase. Analytical flow cytometry was used to check the purity and quantity of each magnetically sorted T cell population. From each sorted fraction, genomic DNA was isolated and quantified by UV absorbance on a Nanodrop 2000c. This clone showed up just once. Its binding antigen is unknown. No much larger clonotype is one base removed from it; base qualities were not supplied.

Looking up the germline V gene (reference sequence) yields CDR1 SEHNR and CDR2 FQNEAQ. There are 15 amino acids in the CDR3, from cysteine to phenylalanine inclusive. Here the CDR3 DNA is all that survives: 45 bases in frame from base 1. Clipping removes 4 bases from V and 6 bases from J, with 5 as the unmatched junction base count. The chain couples TRBV7-9 to TRBJ1-3, with 11 junctional bases fitting TRBD1. The sequence derives from a woman in her 30s in good health. Sequences were obtained from naive CD4+ T cells sorted from blood. What this sample's cell subset or site label stands for: CD45RA+ positively selected. For the CDR3, the sequence is CASSWTGGSENTIYF. The DNA is as follows: TGTGCCAGCAGCTGGACAGGGGGCTCGGAAAACACCATATATTTT. Supplemented by the reference TRBV7-9 and TRBJ1-3 proteins around the CDR3, the complete variable domain is DTGVSQNPRHKITKRGQNVTFRCDPISEHNRLYWYRQTLGQGPEFLTYFQNEAQLEKSRLLSDRFSAERPKGSFSTLEIQRTEQGDSAMYLCASSWTGGSENTIYFGEGSWLTVV.